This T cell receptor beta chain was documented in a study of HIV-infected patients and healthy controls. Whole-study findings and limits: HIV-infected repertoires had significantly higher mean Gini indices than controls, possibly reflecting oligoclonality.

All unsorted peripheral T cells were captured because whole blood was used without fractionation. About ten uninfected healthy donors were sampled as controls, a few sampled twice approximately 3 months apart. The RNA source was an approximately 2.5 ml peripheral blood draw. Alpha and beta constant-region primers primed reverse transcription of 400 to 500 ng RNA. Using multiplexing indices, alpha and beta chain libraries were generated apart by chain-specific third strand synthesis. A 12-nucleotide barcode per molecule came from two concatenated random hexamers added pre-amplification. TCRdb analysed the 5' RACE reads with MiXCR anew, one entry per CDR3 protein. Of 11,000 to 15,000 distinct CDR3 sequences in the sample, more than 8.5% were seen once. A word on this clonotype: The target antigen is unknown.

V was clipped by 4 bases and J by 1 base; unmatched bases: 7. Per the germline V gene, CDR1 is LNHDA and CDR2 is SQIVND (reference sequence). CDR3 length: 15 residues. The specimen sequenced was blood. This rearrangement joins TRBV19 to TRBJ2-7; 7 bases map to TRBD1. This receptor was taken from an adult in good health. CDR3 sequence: CASSRPGQSSYEQYF. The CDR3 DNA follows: TGTGCCAGTAGTAGGCCGGGACAGTCGTCCTACGAGCAGTACTTC.